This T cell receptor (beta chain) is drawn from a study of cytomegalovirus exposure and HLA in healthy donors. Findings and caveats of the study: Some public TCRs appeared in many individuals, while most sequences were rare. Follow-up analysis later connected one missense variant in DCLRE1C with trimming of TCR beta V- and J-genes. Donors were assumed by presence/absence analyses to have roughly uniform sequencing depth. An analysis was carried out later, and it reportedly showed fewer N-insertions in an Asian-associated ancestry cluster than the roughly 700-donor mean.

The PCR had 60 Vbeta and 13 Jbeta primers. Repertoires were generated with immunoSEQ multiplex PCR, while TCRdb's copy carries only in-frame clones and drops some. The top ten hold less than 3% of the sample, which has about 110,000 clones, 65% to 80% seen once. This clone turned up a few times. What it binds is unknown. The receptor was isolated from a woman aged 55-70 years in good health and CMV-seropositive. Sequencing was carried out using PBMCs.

The CDR3 DNA follows: TGTGCCAGCAGCGTTCAAAACACAAACTACGAGCAGTACTTC. Residues: CASSVQNTNYEQYF. The V gene is TRBV6-6, the J gene TRBJ2-7; D is uncertain. Germline V gives CDR1 MNHNY, CDR2 SVGAGI (reference sequence). The CDR3 runs 14 residues. Trimming left V 6 bases short and J 3 bases short, with 15 bases between.